The TCR beta chain described here comes from a study of T cells after yellow fever vaccination. The CDR3 consists of 17 residues. CDR1 and CDR2 (germline): SGHTA, FQGNSA. Trimming removed 0 bases from V and 6 bases from J; junction bases left unmatched: 4. One entry per CDR3 protein results from TCRdb running MiXCR on the 5' RACE reads. The repertoire has around 400,000 distinct CDR3 sequences, about 9.9% of them found once; the top ten carry roughly 18%. Broader study findings: High-abundance clonotypes from the bulk population could contaminate FACS-sorted repertoires.

On this clonotype itself: Its target is unknown.

This clonotype was sampled from a man younger than 30 who received the YFV17D yellow fever vaccine. Sequenced here: PBMCs, sampled on the day of the first yellow fever vaccination. The chain employs TRBV7-2 and TRBJ2-1; 14 bases line up with TRBD2. This CDR3 is CASSLAPGLAGGNEQFF. The CDR3 DNA reads as TGTGCCAGCAGCTTAGCCCCAGGACTAGCGGGGGGCAATGAGCAGTTCTTC. The full variable domain, its missing parts supplied by reference TRBV7-2 and TRBJ2-1, is GAGVSQSPSNKVTEKGKDVELRCDPISGHTALYWYRQSLGQGLEFLIYFQGNSAPDKSGLPSDRFSAERTGGSVSTLTIQRTQQEDSAVYLCASSLAPGLAGGNEQFFGPGTRLTVL.